Listed here are 25 T cell receptor beta chains from one sample, sequenced in a study of cytomegalovirus exposure and HLA in healthy donors. The data were produced by immunoSEQ multiplex PCR, yet TCRdb's version contains in-frame clones alone and is incomplete. Among fewer than 75,000 clones listed, around 95% were seen once. The specimen was PBMCs. The receptors come from a man aged 18 to 30 in good health and CMV-seronegative.

The chain recombines TRBV19 with TRBJ2-3; a weak D match, TRBD1 (6 bases). The length of the CDR3 is 11 residues. From germline, CDR1 is LNHDA and CDR2 SQIVND (reference sequence). V was pared by 5 bases and J by 9 bases, with 9 bases between. For the CDR3, the DNA is TGTGCCAGTAGTGTCGGACAGACGCAGTATTTT. This encodes CASSVGQTQYF.

This chain links TRBV13 with TRBJ1-2; D possibly corresponds to TRBD1 (6 bases). Germline V CDR1 and CDR2: PRHDT, FYEKMQ (reference sequence). The CDR3 extends over 14 amino acids. Trimming stripped 2 bases from V and 7 bases from J, with 14 bases between. This chain's CDR3 is CASSLRGHGRGYTF. The CDR3 DNA reads as TGTGCCAGCAGCTTAAGGGGACACGGCCGTGGCTACACCTTC.

The J gene is TRBJ1-5, the V gene TRBV6-6; D ambiguous. The V end lost 2 bases, the J end lost 0 bases, and 8 bases lay between the germline ends. The germline V gene has CDR1 MNHNY and CDR2 SVGAGI (reference sequence). The CDR3 loop spans 15 amino acids. The CDR3 here is CASSYLILSNQPQHF. The CDR3 nucleotides read TGTGCCAGCAGTTACCTCATACTTAGCAATCAGCCCCAGCATTTT.

J is TRBJ1-5 and V is TRBV28; D is unclear. CDR3 length: 14 amino acids. Trimming stripped 10 bases from V and 0 bases from J, with 13 bases between. Germline CDR1 and CDR2: MDHEN and SYDVKM. As DNA, the CDR3 is TGTGCCACCGATTACGGTTATAGCAATCAGCCCCAGCATTTT. Translating gives CATDYGYSNQPQHF.

The chain is built from TRBV9 and TRBJ1-2, with D maybe TRBD1 (6 bases). Between the trimmed V and J ends, which lost 4 bases and 3 bases, there was a span of 19 bases. Germline CDR1 SGDLS, CDR2 YYNGEE. There are 16 residues in the CDR3. In DNA, the CDR3 is TGTGCCAGCAGCTCTGGGGGCCGGGAAGGAGACTATGGCTACACCTTC. As protein: CASSSGGREGDYGYTF.

The chain links TRBV5-1 to TRBJ1-4; D unclear. CDR3 length: 12 amino acids. In germline, CDR1 is SGHRS, CDR2 YFSETQ. V shed 5 bases and J shed 3 bases, with 5 bases lying between them. Here the CDR3 reads CASRQPNEKLFF. The CDR3 DNA reads TGCGCCAGCAGACAGCCTAATGAAAAACTGTTTTTT.

This chain uses TRBV28 with TRBJ1-5; D is unclear. The CDR3 is 12 residues long. Germline values: CDR1 MDHEN, CDR2 SYDVKM. V was clipped by 6 bases and J by 5 bases, with 8 bases between them. The CDR3 loop reads CASSLPYQPQHF. The CDR3 DNA reads as TGTGCCAGCAGCCTACCCTATCAGCCCCAGCATTTT.

The chain joins TRBV7-9 to TRBJ1-4, with a tentative D call TRBD1 (6 bases). The ends were cut back, 1 base at V and 6 bases at J, with 12 bases in the middle. CDR3 length equals 15 residues. Looked up from germline, CDR1 is SEHNR and CDR2 is FQNEAQ (reference sequence). The CDR3 DNA is TGTGCCAGCAGCTTAGTCTCAGGGGCGGATGAAAAACTGTTTTTT. Protein: CASSLVSGADEKLFF.

CDR3 in DNA: TGCGCCAGCAGCATCGGGACAACGAACACTGAAGCTTTCTTT. This codes for CASSIGTTNTEAFF. The chain is built from TRBV5-1 and TRBJ1-1; D is possibly TRBD1 (6 bases). V lost 4 bases and J 1 base, leaving 11 bases between the germline ends. Germline loops: CDR1 SGHRS, CDR2 YFSETQ. CDR3 length: 14 amino acids.

The chain recombines TRBV29-1 with TRBJ2-5, with D tentatively TRBD2 (6 bases). The CDR3 consists of 13 residues. Per the germline V gene, CDR1 is SQVTM and CDR2 is ANQGSEA. Trimming left V 4 bases short and J 2 bases short, with 11 bases between. Here the CDR3 reads CSVVRGKQETQYF. The CDR3, as DNA: TGCAGCGTTGTGCGGGGTAAACAAGAGACCCAGTACTTC.

V is TRBV28 and J is TRBJ1-2; TRBD1 might be the D (5 bases). Trimming shortened V by 5 bases and J by 2 bases, and 9 bases separated the two germline ends. The CDR3 is 13 residues long. Germline loops: CDR1 MDHEN, CDR2 SYDVKM. This CDR3 is CASSDAGNYGYTF. The CDR3 bases are TGTGCCAGCAGTGATGCAGGGAACTATGGCTACACCTTC.

J is TRBJ1-1 and V is TRBV7-2; a weak D match, TRBD1 (5 bases). Between the trimmed V and J ends, which lost 3 bases and 7 bases, there was a span of 12 bases. Germline CDR1 SGHTA, CDR2 FQGNSA. The CDR3 consists of 13 residues. CDR3 protein: CASSFGQQIEAFF. Written as DNA, the CDR3 is TGTGCCAGCAGCTTCGGACAACAAATTGAAGCTTTCTTT.

This sequence joins TRBV20-1 and TRBJ1-2; unclear D gene. CDR1 DFQATT and CDR2 SNEGSKA come from the germline V gene (reference sequence). Trimming cost V 6 bases and J 6 bases, with 11 bases left between them. The CDR3 consists of 11 residues. The CDR3 nucleotides read TGCAGTGCCTACCTGGGCGATGGCTACACCTTC. This encodes CSAYLGDGYTF.

V is TRBV2 and J is TRBJ2-5; TRBD2 aligns across 9 bases. The germline gives CDR1 SNHLY, CDR2 FYNNEI. The V gene end was trimmed by 7 bases and the J gene end by 1 base; junction bases not matched to a gene: 7. The CDR3 has 15 amino acids. The CDR3 bases are TGTGCCAGCAATGGAGCGGGGGGTCTCCAAGAGACCCAGTACTTC. Amino acid sequence: CASNGAGGLQETQYF.

CDR3 in amino acids: CASSYPVGEGGQPQHF. CDR3 coding DNA: TGTGCCAGCAGTTACCCTGTCGGGGAAGGCGGTCAGCCCCAGCATTTT. V is TRBV6-6 and J is TRBJ1-5; no clear D gene. Germline assignment: CDR1 MNHNY and CDR2 SVGAGI (reference sequence). Deletions cut 2 bases from V and 6 bases from J, with 17 bases between. This CDR3 region has 16 residues.

This chain joins TRBV6-1 and TRBJ1-2, with D possibly TRBD1 on 5 matching bases. The germline gives CDR1 MNHNS, CDR2 SASEGT. V was cut by 2 bases and J by 5 bases, with 12 bases left in between. CDR3 length equals 14 residues. CDR3 DNA: TGTGCCAGCAGTGAATTTACAGGAATATATGGCTACACCTTC. This sequence encodes CASSEFTGIYGYTF.

The chain is built from TRBV15 and TRBJ1-4; D possibly corresponds to TRBD1 (5 bases). The CDR3 runs to 15 residues. The germline CDR1 and CDR2 sequences are LNHNV and YYDKDF (reference sequence). Trimming removed 5 bases at V and 8 bases at J, with 18 bases between. The CDR3 sequence is CATSHSRGLKEKLFF. As DNA, the CDR3 is TGTGCCACCAGCCATTCTAGGGGACTTAAAGAAAAACTGTTTTTT.

Only one count was recorded for this clone. DNA for the CDR3: TGTGCCAGCAGCCTCGGGACAGGGGGCGTAAAGGACACTGAAGCTTTCTTT. Residues: CASSLGTGGVKDTEAFF. The chain has TRBV11-2 and TRBJ1-1, with 12 bases that match TRBD1. The V segment lost 5 bases and the J segment 3 bases; nucleotides outside the gene matches: 10. Germline V gene sequence: CDR1 SGHAT, CDR2 FQNNGV. This CDR3 contains 17 residues.

The chain combines TRBV5-1 with TRBJ1-2; 7 nucleotides align to TRBD1. Trimming cost V 4 bases and J 1 base; bases outside gene matches: 13. Germline values: CDR1 SGHRS, CDR2 YFSETQ. The CDR3 is made up of 17 amino acids. The CDR3: CASSHGFDRDVNYGYTF. The CDR3 region has the DNA TGCGCCAGCAGCCACGGGTTCGACAGGGACGTTAACTATGGCTACACCTTC.

The gene calls are TRBV19 and TRBJ2-2; 9 nucleotides align to TRBD1. The J segment lost 0 bases and the V segment lost 5 bases, leaving 4 bases of the junction unmatched. Germline CDR1 LNHDA, CDR2 SQIVND (reference sequence). The CDR3 extends over 16 amino acids. The CDR3 sequence is CASSPDRGTNTGELFF. The CDR3 coding sequence is TGTGCCAGTAGTCCGGACAGGGGTACGAACACCGGGGAGCTGTTTTTT.

This sequence joins TRBV2 and TRBJ1-2; 8 bases are shared with TRBD1. The CDR3 has 13 amino acids. Trimming removed 10 bases from V and 10 bases from J; junction bases left unmatched: 14. Germline V gene lookup returns CDR1 SNHLY and CDR2 FYNNEI. For the CDR3, the DNA is TGTGCCACCAATTTCGGACAGGGTTCCGACTACACCTTC. Translating gives CATNFGQGSDYTF.

The chain has TRBV7-2 and TRBJ2-7; D is undetermined. Germline CDR1 SGHTA, CDR2 FQGNSA. Trimming cost V 2 bases and J 9 bases, with 14 bases left between them. This CDR3 region has 13 residues. The CDR3 here is CASSLNAYEWQYF. The DNA for the CDR3 is TGTGCCAGCAGCTTAAACGCCTACGAGTGGCAGTACTTC.

The chain uses TRBV7-9 and TRBJ2-5, with D possibly being TRBD1 (5 bases). Germline CDR1 and CDR2: SEHNR and FQNEAQ (reference sequence). Between the trimmed V and J ends, which lost 5 bases and 1 base, there was a span of 8 bases. This CDR3 comprises 13 residues. This CDR3 reads CASSGDSQETQYF. As DNA, the CDR3 is TGTGCCAGCAGCGGAGACAGCCAAGAGACCCAGTACTTC.

V and J are TRBV5-6 and TRBJ2-7; 11 nucleotides line up with TRBD1. With 4 bases clipped from V and 2 bases from J, the junction kept 2 bases outside the gene matches. Germline V gene lookup returns CDR1 SGHDT and CDR2 YYEEEE. The CDR3 covers 14 residues. The CDR3 region is CASSTGQGAYEQYF. Here the CDR3 DNA reads TGTGCCAGCAGCACGGGACAGGGGGCCTACGAGCAGTACTTC.

The chain is built from TRBV2 and TRBJ2-1, with unresolved D. Between the trimmed V and J ends, which lost 5 bases and 2 bases, there was a span of 13 bases. Looked up from germline, CDR1 is SNHLY and CDR2 is FYNNEI. This CDR3 contains 15 residues. The CDR3 spells CASSLDTAAYNEQFF. The CDR3 nucleotides are TGTGCCAGCAGTTTAGACACTGCAGCCTACAATGAGCAGTTCTTC.